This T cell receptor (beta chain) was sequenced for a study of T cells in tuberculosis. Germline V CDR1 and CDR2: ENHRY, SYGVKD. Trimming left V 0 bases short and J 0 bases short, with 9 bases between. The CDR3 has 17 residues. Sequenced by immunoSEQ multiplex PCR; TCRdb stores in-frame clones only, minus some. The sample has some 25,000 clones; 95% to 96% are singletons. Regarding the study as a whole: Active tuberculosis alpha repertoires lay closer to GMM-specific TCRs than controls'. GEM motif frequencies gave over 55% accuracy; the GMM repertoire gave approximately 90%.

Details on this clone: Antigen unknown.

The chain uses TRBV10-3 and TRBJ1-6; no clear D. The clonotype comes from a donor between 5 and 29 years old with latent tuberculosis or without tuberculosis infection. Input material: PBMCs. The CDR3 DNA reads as TGTGCCATCAGTGAGTCGGCGGCCAGCTCCTATAATTCACCCCTCCACTTT. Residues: CAISESAASSYNSPLHF.